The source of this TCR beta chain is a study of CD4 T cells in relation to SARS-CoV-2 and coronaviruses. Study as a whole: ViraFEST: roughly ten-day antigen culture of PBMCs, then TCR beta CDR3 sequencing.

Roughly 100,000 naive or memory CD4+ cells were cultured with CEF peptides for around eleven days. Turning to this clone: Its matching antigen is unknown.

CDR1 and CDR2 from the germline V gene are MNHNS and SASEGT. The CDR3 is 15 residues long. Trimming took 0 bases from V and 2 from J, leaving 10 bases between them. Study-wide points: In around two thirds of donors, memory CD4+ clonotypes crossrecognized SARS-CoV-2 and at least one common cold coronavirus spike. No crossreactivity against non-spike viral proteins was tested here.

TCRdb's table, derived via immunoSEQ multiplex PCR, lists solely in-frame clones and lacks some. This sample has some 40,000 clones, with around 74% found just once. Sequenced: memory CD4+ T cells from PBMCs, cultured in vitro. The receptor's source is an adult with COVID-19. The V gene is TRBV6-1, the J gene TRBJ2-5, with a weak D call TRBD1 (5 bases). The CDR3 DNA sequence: TGTGCCAGCAGTGAAGCTACGACAGTTCAAGAGACCCAGTACTTC. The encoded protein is CASSEATTVQETQYF.